This T cell receptor beta chain was retrieved from a study of T-cell reconstitution after alpha-beta-depleted transplantation in children. Unique molecular identifiers were incorporated when the TCRbeta library was constructed. TCRdb itself ran the PCR reads through MiXCR, one entry per CDR3 protein. The sample has roughly 610,000 distinct CDR3 sequences, over 9.5% seen once; the top ten hold roughly 4%. This sample comprised PBMCs from the stem cell graft donor, obtained from the stem cell graft. The receptor's source is a human donor who donated a stem cell graft to a child with acute myeloid leukemia.

Here the CDR3 DNA reads TGCGCCAGCACCACACAGGGGAGTAAGGGCTACACCTTC. Residues: CASTTQGSKGYTF. The chain is built from TRBV5-1 and TRBJ1-2, with 7 bases matching TRBD1. With V trimmed by 6 bases and J by 8 bases, 10 bases remained unmatched. This CDR3 contains 13 residues. Germline CDR1 and CDR2: SGHRS and YFSETQ.